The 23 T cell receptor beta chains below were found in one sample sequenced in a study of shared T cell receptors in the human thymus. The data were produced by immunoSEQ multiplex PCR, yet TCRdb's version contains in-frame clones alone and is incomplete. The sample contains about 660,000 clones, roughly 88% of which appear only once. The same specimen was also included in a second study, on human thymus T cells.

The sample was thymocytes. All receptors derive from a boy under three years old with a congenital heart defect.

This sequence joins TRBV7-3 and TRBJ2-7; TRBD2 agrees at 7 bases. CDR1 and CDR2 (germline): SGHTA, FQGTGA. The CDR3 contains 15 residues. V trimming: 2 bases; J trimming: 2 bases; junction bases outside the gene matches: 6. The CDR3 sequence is CASSLYPSGAYEQYF. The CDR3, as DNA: TGTGCCAGCAGCTTATACCCTAGCGGAGCCTACGAGCAGTACTTC. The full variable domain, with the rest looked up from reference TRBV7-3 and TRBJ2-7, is GAGVSQTPSNKVTEKGKYVELRCDPISGHTALYWYRQSLGQGPEFLIYFQGTGAADDSGLPNDRFFAVRPEGSVSTLKIQRTERGDSAVYLCASSLYPSGAYEQYFGPGTRLTVT.

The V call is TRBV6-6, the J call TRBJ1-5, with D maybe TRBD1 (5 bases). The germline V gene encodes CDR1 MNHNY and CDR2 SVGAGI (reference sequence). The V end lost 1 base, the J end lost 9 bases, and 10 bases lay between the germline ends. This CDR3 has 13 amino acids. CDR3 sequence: CASSYYRFWPQHF. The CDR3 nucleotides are TGTGCCAGCAGTTACTACAGGTTCTGGCCCCAGCATTTT.

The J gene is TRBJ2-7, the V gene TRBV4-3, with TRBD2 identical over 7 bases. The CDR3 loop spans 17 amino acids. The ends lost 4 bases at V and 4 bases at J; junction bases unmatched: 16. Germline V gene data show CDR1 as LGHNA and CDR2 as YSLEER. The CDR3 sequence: CASSPTGTTLFSYEQYF. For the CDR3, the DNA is TGCGCCAGCAGCCCCACCGGGACTACACTATTCTCATACGAGCAGTACTTC.

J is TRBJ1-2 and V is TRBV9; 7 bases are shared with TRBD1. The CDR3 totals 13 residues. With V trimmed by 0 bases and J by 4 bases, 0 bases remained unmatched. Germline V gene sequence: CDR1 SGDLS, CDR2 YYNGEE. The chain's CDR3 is CASSVGDSYGYTF. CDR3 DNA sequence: TGTGCCAGCAGCGTAGGGGACAGCTATGGCTACACCTTC.

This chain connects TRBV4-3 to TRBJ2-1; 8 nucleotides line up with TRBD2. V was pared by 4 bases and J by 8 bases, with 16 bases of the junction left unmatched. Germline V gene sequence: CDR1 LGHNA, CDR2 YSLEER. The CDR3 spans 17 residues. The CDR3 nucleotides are TGCGCCAGCAGCCGGGCCGCCGGGACTAGAGGTCCCTATGAGCAGTTCTTC. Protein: CASSRAAGTRGPYEQFF.

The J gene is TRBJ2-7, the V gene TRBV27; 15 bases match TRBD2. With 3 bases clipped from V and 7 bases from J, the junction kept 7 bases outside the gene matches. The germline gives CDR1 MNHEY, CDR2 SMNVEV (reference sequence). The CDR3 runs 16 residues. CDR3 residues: CASSFGLAGGPEEQYF. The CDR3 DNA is TGTGCCAGCAGTTTCGGACTAGCGGGAGGGCCGGAAGAGCAGTACTTC.

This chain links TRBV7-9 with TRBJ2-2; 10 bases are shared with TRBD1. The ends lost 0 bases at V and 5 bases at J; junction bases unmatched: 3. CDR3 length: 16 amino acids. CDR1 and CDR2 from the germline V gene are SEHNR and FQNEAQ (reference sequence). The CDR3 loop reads CASSLADRGGTGELFF. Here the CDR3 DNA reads TGTGCCAGCAGCTTAGCGGACAGGGGGGGGACCGGGGAGCTGTTTTTT.

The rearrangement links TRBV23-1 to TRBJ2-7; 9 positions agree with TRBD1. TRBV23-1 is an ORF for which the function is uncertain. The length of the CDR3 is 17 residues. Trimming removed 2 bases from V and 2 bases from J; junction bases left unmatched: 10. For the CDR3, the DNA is TGCGCCAGCAGTCAACCTTTCTGGAACAGGGGGCCCTACGAGCAGTACTTC. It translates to CASSQPFWNRGPYEQYF.

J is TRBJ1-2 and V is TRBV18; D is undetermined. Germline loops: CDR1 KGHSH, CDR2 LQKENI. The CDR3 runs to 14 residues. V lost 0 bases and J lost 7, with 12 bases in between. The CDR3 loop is CASSPPRQDCGYTF. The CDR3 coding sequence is TGTGCCAGCTCACCACCGCGGCAGGACTGTGGCTACACCTTC.

CDR3 nucleotide sequence: TGCGCCAGCAGTTCAGCGGGGCTAGCCAAAAACATTCAGTACTTC. Protein: CASSSAGLAKNIQYF. The V gene is TRBV10-2, the J gene TRBJ2-4; 7 positions agree with TRBD2. The CDR3 runs to 15 residues. Germline assignment: CDR1 WSHSY and CDR2 SAAADI. The junction had 4 bases not matched to a gene; V was cut back by 5 bases and J by 0 bases.

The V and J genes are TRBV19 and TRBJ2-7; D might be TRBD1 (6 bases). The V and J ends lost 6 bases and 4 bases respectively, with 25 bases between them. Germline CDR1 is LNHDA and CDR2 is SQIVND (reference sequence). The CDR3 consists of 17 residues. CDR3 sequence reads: CASSMSVGTKSLYEQYF. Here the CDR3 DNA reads TGTGCCAGTAGCATGTCCGTTGGGACAAAATCCCTATACGAGCAGTACTTC.

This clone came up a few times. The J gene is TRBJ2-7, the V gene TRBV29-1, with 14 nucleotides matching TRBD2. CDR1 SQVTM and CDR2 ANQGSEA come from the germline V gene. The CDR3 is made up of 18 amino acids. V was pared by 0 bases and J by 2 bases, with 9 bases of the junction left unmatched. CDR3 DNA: TGCAGCGTTGAAGAAGGGACTAGCGGGAGCGGTATTCCCTACGAGCAGTACTTC. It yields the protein CSVEEGTSGSGIPYEQYF.

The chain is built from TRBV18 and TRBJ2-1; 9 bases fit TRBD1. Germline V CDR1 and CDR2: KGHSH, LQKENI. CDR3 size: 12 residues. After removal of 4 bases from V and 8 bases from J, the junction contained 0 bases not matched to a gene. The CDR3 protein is CASSRQGDEQFF. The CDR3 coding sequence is TGTGCCAGCTCACGACAGGGGGATGAGCAGTTCTTC. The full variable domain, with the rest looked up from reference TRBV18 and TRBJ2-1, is NAGVMQNPRHLVRRRGQEARLRCSPMKGHSHVYWYRQLPEEGLKFMVYLQKENIIDESGMPKERFSAEFPKEGPSILRIQQVVRGDSAAYFCASSRQGDEQFFGPGTRLTVL.

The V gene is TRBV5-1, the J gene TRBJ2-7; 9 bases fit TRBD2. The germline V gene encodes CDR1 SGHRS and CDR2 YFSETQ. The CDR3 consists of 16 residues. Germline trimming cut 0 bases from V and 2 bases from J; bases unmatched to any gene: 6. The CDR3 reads CASSLEGREGPYEQYF. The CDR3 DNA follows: TGCGCCAGCAGCTTGGAAGGGCGGGAGGGCCCCTACGAGCAGTACTTC.

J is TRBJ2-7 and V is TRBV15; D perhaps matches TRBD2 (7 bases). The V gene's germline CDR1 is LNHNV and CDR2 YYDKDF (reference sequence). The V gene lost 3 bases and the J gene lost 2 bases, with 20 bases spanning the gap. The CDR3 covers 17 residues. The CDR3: CATSRVGLGGHTYEQYF. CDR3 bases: TGTGCCACCAGCAGGGTTGGTTTGGGGGGGCACACCTACGAGCAGTACTTC.

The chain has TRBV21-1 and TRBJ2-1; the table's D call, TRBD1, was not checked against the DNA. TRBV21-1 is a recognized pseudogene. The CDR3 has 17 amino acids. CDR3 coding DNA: TGTGCCAGCAGCAAACCCGGGACAGGGGGCGGGTACAATGAGCAGTTCTTC. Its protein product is CASSKPGTGGGYNEQFF.

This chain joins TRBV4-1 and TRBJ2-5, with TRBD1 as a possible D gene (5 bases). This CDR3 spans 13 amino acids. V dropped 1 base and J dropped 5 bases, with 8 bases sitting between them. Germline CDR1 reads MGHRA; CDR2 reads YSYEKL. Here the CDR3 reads CASSQAGYETQYF. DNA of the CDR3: TGCGCCAGCAGCCAAGCAGGGTACGAGACCCAGTACTTC.

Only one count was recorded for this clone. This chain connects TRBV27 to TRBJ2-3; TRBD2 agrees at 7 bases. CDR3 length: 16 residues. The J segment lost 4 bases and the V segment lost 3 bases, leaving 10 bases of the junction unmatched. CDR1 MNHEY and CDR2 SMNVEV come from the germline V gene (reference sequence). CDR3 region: CASSFGRRTSSDTQYF. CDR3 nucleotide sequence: TGTGCCAGCAGTTTTGGTCGAAGGACTAGTTCAGATACGCAGTATTTT.

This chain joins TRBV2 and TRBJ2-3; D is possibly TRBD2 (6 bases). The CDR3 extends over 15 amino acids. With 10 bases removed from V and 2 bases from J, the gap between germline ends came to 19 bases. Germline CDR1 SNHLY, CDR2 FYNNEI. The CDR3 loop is CANPRRDSTTDTQYF. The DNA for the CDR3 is TGTGCCAACCCAAGGAGGGACTCTACCACAGATACGCAGTATTTT.

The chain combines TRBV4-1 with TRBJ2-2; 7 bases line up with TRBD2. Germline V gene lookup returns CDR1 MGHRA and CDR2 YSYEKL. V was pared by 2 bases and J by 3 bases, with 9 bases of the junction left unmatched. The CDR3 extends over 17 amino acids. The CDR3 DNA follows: TGCGCCAGCAGCCAACTCCCAGCGGGGTGGGACACCGGGGAGCTGTTTTTT. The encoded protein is CASSQLPAGWDTGELFF.

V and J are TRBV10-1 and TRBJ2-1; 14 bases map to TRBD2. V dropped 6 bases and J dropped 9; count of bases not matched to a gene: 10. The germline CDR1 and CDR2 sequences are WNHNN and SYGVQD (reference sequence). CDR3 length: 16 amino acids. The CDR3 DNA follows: TGCGCCAGCAGCCCACTGACTAGCGGGAGGGCCGGTGAGCAGTTCTTC. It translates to CASSPLTSGRAGEQFF.

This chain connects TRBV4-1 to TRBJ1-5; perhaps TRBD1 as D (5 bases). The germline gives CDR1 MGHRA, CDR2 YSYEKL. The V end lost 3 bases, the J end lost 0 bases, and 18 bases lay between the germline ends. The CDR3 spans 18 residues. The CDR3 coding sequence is TGCGCCAGCAGCCAGGGGGGATGGGGGATCGTTAGCAATCAGCCCCAGCATTTT. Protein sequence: CASSQGGWGIVSNQPQHF.

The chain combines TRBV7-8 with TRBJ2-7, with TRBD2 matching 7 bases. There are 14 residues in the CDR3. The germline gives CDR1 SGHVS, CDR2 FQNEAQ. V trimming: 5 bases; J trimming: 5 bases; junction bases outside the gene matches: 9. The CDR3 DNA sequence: TGTGCCAGCAGCCCCCGACTGACTAGCAACGAGCAGTACTTC. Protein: CASSPRLTSNEQYF.